This is a list of T cell receptor beta chains from one sample in a study of T cells in Graves' hyperthyroidism and ophthalmopathy. TCRdb ran MiXCR on the multiplex PCR reads and lists one entry per CDR3 protein. This table has 45,000 or so distinct CDR3 sequences, around half appearing once. Sequencing was performed on peripheral blood or thyroid tissue (not recorded which). The receptors shown here come from a woman aged 50 to 65 with Graves' hyperthyroidism. CDR3s include the opening cysteine and the closing phenylalanine or tryptophan. The D gene is left open where the match is weak. Where a row states a size, it is once, few, many or the class of an expanded clone; other rows omit it.

d_call | clone_size | j_call | v_call | cdr3_nt | cdr3_aa
TRBD1 | NA | TRBJ2-5 | TRBV20-1 | TGCAGTGCTACCCCCACAGGGGACCAAGAGACCCAGTACTTC | CSATPTGDQETQYF
TRBD1 | once | TRBJ1-4 | TRBV29-1 | TGCAGCGTGTCCGGGACAGGGGGCATGGATGAAAAACTGTTTTTT | CSVSGTGGMDEKLFF
NA | many | TRBJ2-7 | TRBV20-1 | TGCAGTGCTAGAGATCTGTCTTACGAGCAGTACTTC | CSARDLSYEQYF
NA | many | TRBJ2-3 | TRBV7-2 | TGTGCCAGCTCAAGGACTGGGGGCACAGATACGCAGTATTTT | CASSRTGGTDTQYF
NA | many | TRBJ1-4 | TRBV7-9 | TGTGCCAGCAGCTTAGATGGCGCAGGGAGGAATGAAAAACTGTTTTTT | CASSLDGAGRNEKLFF
TRBD1 | NA | TRBJ1-6 | TRBV5-1 | TGCGCCAGCAGCGGGACCGGGACAGAAATCTCACCCCTCCACTTT | CASSGTGTEISPLHF
NA | NA | TRBJ2-5 | TRBV10-2 | TGCGCCAGCGGACAAGAGACCCAGTACTTC | CASGQETQYF
TRBD1 | once | TRBJ2-7 | TRBV7-9 | TGTGCCAGCAAAAGGCAGACAGGGGACAGGGACGAGCAGTACTTC | CASKRQTGDRDEQYF
NA | NA | TRBJ1-3 | TRBV20-1 | TGCAGTGCTAGTAAGGGAATGGGAGGAAACACCATATATTTT | CSASKGMGGNTIYF
NA | NA | TRBJ1-1 | TRBV29-1 | TGCAGCGACGGGGTACGGATGGACACTGAAGCTTTCTTT | CSDGVRMDTEAFF
NA | NA | TRBJ1-1 | TRBV2 | TGTGCCAGCGAGGGGGGGGGGACCGAAGCTTTCTTT | CASEGGGTEAFF